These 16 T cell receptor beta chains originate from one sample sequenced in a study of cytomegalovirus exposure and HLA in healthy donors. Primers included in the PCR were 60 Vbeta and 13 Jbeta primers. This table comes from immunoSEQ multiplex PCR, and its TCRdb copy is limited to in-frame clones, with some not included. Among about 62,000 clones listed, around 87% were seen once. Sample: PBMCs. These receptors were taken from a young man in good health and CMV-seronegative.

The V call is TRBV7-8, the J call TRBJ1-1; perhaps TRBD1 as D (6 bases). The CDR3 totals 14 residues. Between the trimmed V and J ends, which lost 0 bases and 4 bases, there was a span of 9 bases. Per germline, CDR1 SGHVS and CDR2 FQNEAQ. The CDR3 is CASSLAQGITEAFF. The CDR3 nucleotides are TGTGCCAGCAGCTTAGCGCAGGGGATCACTGAAGCTTTCTTT.

The CDR3 DNA follows: TGCGCCAGCAGCCAAGGGGGGACAGGCAATCAGCCCCAGCATTTT. This sequence encodes CASSQGGTGNQPQHF. The V call is TRBV4-1, the J call TRBJ1-5; 7 bases fit TRBD1. The CDR3 is made up of 15 amino acids. After removal of 1 base from V and 2 bases from J, the junction contained 2 bases not matched to a gene. Germline CDR1 and CDR2: MGHRA and YSYEKL.

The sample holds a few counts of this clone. CDR3 residues: CASSMQQGLEAFF. The CDR3, as DNA: TGCGCCAGCAGCATGCAACAGGGGTTGGAAGCTTTCTTT. This sequence joins TRBV5-1 and TRBJ1-1, with 7 bases matching TRBD1. The germline gives CDR1 SGHRS, CDR2 YFSETQ. This CDR3 is 13 amino acids long. With V trimmed by 4 bases and J by 8 bases, 8 bases remained unmatched.

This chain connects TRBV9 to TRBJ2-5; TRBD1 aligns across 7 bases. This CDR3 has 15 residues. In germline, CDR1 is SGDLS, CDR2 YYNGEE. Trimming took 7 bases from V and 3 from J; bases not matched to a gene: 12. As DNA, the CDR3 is TGTGCCAGCTCCACCCTTGCCGGGACAGAAGAGACCCAGTACTTC. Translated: CASSTLAGTEETQYF.

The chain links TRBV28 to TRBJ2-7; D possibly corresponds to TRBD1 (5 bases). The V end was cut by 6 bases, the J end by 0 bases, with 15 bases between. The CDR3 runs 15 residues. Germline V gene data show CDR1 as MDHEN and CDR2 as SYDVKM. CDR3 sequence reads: CASSFPRQFSYEQYF. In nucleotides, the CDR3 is TGTGCCAGCAGCTTTCCGCGACAGTTCTCCTACGAGCAGTACTTC.

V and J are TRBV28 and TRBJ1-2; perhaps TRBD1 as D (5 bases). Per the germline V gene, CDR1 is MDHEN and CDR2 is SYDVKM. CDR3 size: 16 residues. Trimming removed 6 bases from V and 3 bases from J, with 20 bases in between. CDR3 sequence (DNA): TGTGCCAGCAGCCCTCGCGGGGCCGAGCGACACTATGGCTACACCTTC. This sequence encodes CASSPRGAERHYGYTF.

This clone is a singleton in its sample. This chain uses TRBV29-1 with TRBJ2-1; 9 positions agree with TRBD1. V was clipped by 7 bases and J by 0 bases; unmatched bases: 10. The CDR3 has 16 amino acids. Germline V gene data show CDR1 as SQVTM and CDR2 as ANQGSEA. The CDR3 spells CSDRDRASSSYNEQFF. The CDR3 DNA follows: TGCAGCGACCGGGACAGGGCCTCTAGCTCCTACAATGAGCAGTTCTTC.

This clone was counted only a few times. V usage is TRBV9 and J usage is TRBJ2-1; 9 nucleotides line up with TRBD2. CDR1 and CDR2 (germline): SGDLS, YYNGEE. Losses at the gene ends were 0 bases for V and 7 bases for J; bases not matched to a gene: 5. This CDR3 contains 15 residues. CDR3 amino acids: CASSVGGGAKNEQFF. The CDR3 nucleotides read TGTGCCAGCAGCGTAGGCGGGGGGGCAAAGAATGAGCAGTTCTTC.

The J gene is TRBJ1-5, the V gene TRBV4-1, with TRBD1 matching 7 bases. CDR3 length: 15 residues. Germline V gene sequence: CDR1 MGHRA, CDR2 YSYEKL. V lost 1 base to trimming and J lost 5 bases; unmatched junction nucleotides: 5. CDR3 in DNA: TGCGCCAGCAGCCAAGTCGGACAGGTTCATCAGCCCCAGCATTTT. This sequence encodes CASSQVGQVHQPQHF.

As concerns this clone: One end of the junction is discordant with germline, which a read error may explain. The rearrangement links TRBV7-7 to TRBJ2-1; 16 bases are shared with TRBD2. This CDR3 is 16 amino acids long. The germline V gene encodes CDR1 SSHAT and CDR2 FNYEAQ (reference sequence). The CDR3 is CASSKGLAGGYNEQFF. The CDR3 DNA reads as TGTGCTAGCAGCAAGGGACTAGCGGGGGGGTACAATGAGCAGTTCTTC.

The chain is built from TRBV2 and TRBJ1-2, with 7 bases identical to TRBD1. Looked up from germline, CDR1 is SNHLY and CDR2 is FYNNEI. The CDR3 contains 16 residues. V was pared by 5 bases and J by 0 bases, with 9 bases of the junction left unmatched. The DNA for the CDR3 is TGTGCCAGCAGTATAAATGGGGGACAGTCTAACTATGGCTACACCTTC. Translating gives CASSINGGQSNYGYTF.

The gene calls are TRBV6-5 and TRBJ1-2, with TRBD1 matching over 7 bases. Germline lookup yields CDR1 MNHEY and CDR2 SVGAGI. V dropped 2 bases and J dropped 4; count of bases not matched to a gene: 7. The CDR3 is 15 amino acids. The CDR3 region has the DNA TGTGCCAGCAGTTACCGGGACAGTAACTTCTATGGCTACACCTTC. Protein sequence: CASSYRDSNFYGYTF.

This CDR3 reads CASSPGTGGPGGGSYNEQFF. As DNA, the CDR3 is TGTGCCAGCTCACCGGGAACCGGGGGGCCCGGTGGGGGATCCTACAATGAGCAGTTCTTC. The chain carries TRBV18 and TRBJ2-1, with D maybe TRBD2 (7 bases). Germline loops: CDR1 KGHSH, CDR2 LQKENI. V was shortened by 3 bases and J by 1 base, with 25 bases between the two germline ends. CDR3 length: 20 residues.

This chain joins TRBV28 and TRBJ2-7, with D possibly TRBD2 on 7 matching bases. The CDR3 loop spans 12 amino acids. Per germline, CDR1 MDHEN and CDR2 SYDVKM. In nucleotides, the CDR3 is TGTGCTACCTCGGGGGGCGTCTACGAGCAGTACTTC. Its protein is CATSGGVYEQYF.

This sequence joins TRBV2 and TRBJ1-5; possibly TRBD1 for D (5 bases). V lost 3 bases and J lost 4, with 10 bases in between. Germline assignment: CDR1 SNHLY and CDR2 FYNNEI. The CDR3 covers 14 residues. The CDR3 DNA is TGTGCCAGCAGTGATTGGCAGGGAAATCAGCCCCAGCATTTT. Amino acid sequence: CASSDWQGNQPQHF.

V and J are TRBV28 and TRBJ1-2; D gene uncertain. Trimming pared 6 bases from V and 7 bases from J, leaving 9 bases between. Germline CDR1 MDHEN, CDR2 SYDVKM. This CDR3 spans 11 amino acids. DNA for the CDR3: TGTGCCAGCAGAACCCGCAGTGGCTACACCTTC. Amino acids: CASRTRSGYTF.